These T cell receptor beta chains were read from a single sample in a study of T cells in Graves' hyperthyroidism and ophthalmopathy. TCRdb reanalysed the multiplex PCR reads using MiXCR and keeps one entry per CDR3 protein. The sample yields some 560,000 distinct CDR3 sequences, 15% to 19% seen once. The sequenced sample was blood. The receptors come from a woman aged 25-40 years with Graves' hyperthyroidism. Both conserved end residues are part of each CDR3. D genes are given only for firm matches. For some rows the clone size is stated as once, few or many, or as a class when expanded; others skip it.

CDR3nt,CDR3aa,v_gene,abundance,d_gene,j_gene
TGTGCCAGCAGCCGTGGACAGGGGACAAACTATGGCTACACCTTC,CASSRGQGTNYGYTF,TRBV12-3/TRBV12-4,.,TRBD1,TRBJ1-2
TGTGCCAGCAGCGTAACGACTAGCGGGGACTCCTACAATGAGCAGTTCTTC,CASSVTTSGDSYNEQFF,TRBV9,.,TRBD2,TRBJ2-1
TGCAGTGCCGCGTGGCAGGGGGGATACGAGCAGTACTTC,CSAAWQGGYEQYF,TRBV20-1,many,.,TRBJ2-7
TGCAGTGCTATACATTCTGGGACAGGGGGCGATACGCAGTATTTT,CSAIHSGTGGDTQYF,TRBV20-1,many,TRBD1,TRBJ2-3
TGCGCCAGCAGCTGGTCCGTGGGACAGGGGAAACTAGCGGAAGAAGCGAACACCGGGGAGCTGTTTTTT,CASSWSVGQGKLAEEANTGELFF,TRBV5-1,.,TRBD1,TRBJ2-2
TGTGCCAGCAGCACCGGGACTAGCGGGCAGTACTTC,CASSTGTSGQYF,TRBV7-9,many,TRBD2,TRBJ2-7
TGTGCCAGCAGACTTAGGGGTCGACAGCCTTACGAGCAGTACTTC,CASRLRGRQPYEQYF,TRBV27,many,.,TRBJ2-7
TGCGCCAGCAGAGAAGCGGGAGCGTGGGATGAGCAGTTCTTC,CASREAGAWDEQFF,TRBV10-2,few,TRBD2,TRBJ2-1
TGTGCCAGTAGTATTATATCCGGGGAGCTGTTTTTT,CASSIISGELFF,TRBV19,.,.,TRBJ2-2
TGTGCCAGCAGCTCCGGGACTAGCATCCACAATGAGCAGTTCTTC,CASSSGTSIHNEQFF,TRBV11-1,.,TRBD2,TRBJ2-1
TGTGCCAGCAGCGCGAATCCAGGGATCAATGAGCAGTTCTTC,CASSANPGINEQFF,TRBV13,many,.,TRBJ2-1
TGTGCCAGCAGCCAAGACCCCCTAGCGGGAGGATGGTACGAGCAGTACTTC,CASSQDPLAGGWYEQYF,TRBV3-1,many,TRBD2,TRBJ2-7
TGCGCCAGCAGCCGGATATCGGAGGGCCCTCCGTACTTC,CASSRISEGPPYF,TRBV4-1,.,.,TRBJ2-5
TGCGCCAGCAGCCCGGGGACTAGCGCACTAACTAGCACAGATACGCAGTATTTT,CASSPGTSALTSTDTQYF,TRBV5-1,many,TRBD2,TRBJ2-3
TGTGCAAAACAACCTTCGGGGGCGGTGAACACTGAAGCTTTCTTT,CAKQPSGAVNTEAFF,TRBV2,many,.,TRBJ1-1
TGCGCCAGCAGCCATACTAGCGCCTACAATGAGCAGTTCTTC,CASSHTSAYNEQFF,TRBV4-1,few,TRBD2,TRBJ2-1
TGTGCCACCAGCGGACTAGGGACGTATGGCTACACCTTC,CATSGLGTYGYTF,TRBV15,.,.,TRBJ1-2
TGCAGTGCTAAGGCCGGGACCGTCAGGGACAATGAGCAGTTCTTC,CSAKAGTVRDNEQFF,TRBV20-1,many,.,TRBJ2-1
TGTGCCACCAGCACTGGGCGGGAGTTCAACAATGAGCAGTTCTTC,CATSTGREFNNEQFF,TRBV15,many,TRBD2,TRBJ2-1
TGCAGTGCTTTTTCTAGGTGGACCGGGGAGCTGTTTTTT,CSAFSRWTGELFF,TRBV20-1,many,.,TRBJ2-2